This T cell receptor beta chain emerged from a study of T cell responses to AZD1222 COVID-19 vaccine. Points from the study as a whole: Nearly half of spike-specific TCRs reportedly target variant regions that are unmutated in the B.1.351 and B.1.1.7 variants. Donors were chiefly white British, with a greater number of females, and clonal diversity was perhaps underestimated.

CDR1 and CDR2 from the germline V gene are LNHDA and SQIVND (reference sequence). This CDR3 is 14 amino acids long. V lost 8 bases and J lost 4, with 15 bases in between. Sequencing was performed with immunoSEQ multiplex PCR; in TCRdb, only in-frame clones are kept and a portion is missing. This sample carries 250,000 to 300,000 clones, around 92% of them seen once, and the ten largest clones take roughly 0.51%. The sample holds one count of this clone. Its target is not known. This TCR derives from an adult who received the AZD1222 COVID-19 vaccine. Material: peripheral blood, obtained 28 days after the second AZD1222 dose. This chain joins TRBV19 and TRBJ1-5, with D possibly TRBD1 on 5 matching bases. CDR3 DNA sequence: TGTGCCAGTGCCAAAATGGGGGGTAATCAGCCCCAGCATTTT. This translates into CASAKMGGNQPQHF.